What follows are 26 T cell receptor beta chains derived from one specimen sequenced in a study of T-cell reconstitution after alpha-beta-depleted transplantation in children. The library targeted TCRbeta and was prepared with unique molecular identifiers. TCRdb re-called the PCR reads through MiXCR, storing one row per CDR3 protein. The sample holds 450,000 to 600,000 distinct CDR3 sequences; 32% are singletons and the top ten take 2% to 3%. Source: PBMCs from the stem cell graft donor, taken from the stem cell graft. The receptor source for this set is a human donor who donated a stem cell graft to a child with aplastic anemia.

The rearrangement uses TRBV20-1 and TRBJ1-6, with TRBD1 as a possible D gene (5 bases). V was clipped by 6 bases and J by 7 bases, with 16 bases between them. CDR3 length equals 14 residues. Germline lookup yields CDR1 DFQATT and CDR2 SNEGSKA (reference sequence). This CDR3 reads CSAPAGTGNSPLHF. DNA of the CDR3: TGCAGTGCACCAGCCGGGACGGGGAATTCACCCCTCCACTTT.

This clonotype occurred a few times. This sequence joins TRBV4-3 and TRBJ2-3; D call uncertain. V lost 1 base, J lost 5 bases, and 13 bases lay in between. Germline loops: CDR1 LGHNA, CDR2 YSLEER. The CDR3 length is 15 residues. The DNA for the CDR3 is TGCGCCAGCAGCCAAGCGGGTTCTTCTCGAGATACGCAGTATTTT. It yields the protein CASSQAGSSRDTQYF.

The CDR3 reads CASRAGAGETQYF. The CDR3 DNA reads as TGTGCCAGCAGGGCGGGAGCCGGGGAGACCCAGTACTTC. The J gene is TRBJ2-5, the V gene TRBV2, with 7 bases lining up with TRBD2. The CDR3 is made up of 13 amino acids. The V gene's germline CDR1 is SNHLY and CDR2 FYNNEI. The V gene end was trimmed by 6 bases and the J gene end by 5 bases; junction bases not matched to a gene: 6.

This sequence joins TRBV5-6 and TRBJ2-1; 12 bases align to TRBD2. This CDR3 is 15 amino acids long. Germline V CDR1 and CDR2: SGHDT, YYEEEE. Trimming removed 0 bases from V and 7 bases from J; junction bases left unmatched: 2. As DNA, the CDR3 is TGTGCCAGCAGCTTGGGGACTAGCGGGATTAATGAGCAGTTCTTC. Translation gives CASSLGTSGINEQFF. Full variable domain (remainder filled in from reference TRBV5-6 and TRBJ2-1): DAGVTQSPTHLIKTRGQQVTLRCSPKSGHDTVSWYQQALGQGPQFIFQYYEEEERQRGNFPDRFSGHQFPNYSSELNVNALLLGDSALYLCASSLGTSGINEQFFGPGTRLTVL.

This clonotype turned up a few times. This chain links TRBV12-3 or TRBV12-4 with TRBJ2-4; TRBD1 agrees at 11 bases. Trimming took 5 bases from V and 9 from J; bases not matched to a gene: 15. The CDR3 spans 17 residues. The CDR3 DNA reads TGTGCCAGCAGTCCAAACACCGGACAGGGGGCACGCGGCATTCAGTACTTC. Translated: CASSPNTGQGARGIQYF.

CDR3 residues: CATSNMGGGEQYF. The CDR3 DNA reads as TGTGCCACCAGCAACATGGGGGGCGGGGAGCAGTACTTC. This chain connects TRBV15 to TRBJ2-7; D might be TRBD1 or TRBD2, each matching 6 bases. The CDR3 sequence is 13 residues long. Between the trimmed V and J ends, which lost 4 bases and 7 bases, there was a span of 14 bases. Per germline, CDR1 LNHNV and CDR2 YYDKDF (reference sequence).

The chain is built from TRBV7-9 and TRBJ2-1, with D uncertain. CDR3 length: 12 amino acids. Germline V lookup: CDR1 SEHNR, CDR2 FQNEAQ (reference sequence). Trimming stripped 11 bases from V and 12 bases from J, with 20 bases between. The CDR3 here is CAGTDPDIGQFF. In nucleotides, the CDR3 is TGTGCCGGAACGGACCCCGACATAGGGCAGTTCTTC. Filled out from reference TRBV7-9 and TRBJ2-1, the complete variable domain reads DTGVSQNPRHKITKRGQNVTFRCDPISEHNRLYWYRQTLGQGPEFLTYFQNEAQLEKSRLLSDRFSAERPKGSFSTLEIQRTEQGDSAMYLCAGTDPDIGQFFGPGTRLTVL.

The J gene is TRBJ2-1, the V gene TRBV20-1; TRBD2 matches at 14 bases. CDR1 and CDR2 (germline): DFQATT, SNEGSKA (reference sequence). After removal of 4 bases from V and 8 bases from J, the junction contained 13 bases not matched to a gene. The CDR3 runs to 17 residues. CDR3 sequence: CSAKKPGLAGDGDEQFF. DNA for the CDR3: TGCAGTGCTAAAAAACCGGGACTAGCGGGAGACGGCGATGAGCAGTTCTTC.

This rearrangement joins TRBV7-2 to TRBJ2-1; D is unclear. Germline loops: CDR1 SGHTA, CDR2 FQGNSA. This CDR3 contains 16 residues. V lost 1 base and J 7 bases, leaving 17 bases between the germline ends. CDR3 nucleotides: TGTGCCAGCAGCTTAGAGCTAGAACGTTGGAAGAATGAGCAGTTCTTC. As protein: CASSLELERWKNEQFF.

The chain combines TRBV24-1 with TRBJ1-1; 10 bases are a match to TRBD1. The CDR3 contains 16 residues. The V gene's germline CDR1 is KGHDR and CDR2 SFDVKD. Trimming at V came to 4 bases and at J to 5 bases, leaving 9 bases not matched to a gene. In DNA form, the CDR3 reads TGTGCCACCAGTGAAAAGCCGGGACAGGGGACGACTGAAGCTTTCTTT. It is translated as CATSEKPGQGTTEAFF.

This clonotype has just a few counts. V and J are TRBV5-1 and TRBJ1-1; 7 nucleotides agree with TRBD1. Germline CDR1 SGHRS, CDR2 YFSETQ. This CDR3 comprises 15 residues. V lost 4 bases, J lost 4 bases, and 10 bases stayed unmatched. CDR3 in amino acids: CASSRAQGISTEAFF. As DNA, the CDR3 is TGCGCCAGCAGCCGAGCACAGGGGATTAGCACTGAAGCTTTCTTT.

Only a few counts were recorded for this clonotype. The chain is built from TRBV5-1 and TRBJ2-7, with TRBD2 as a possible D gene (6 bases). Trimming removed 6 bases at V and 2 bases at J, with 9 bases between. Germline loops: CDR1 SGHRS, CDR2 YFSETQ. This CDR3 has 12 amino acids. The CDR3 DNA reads TGCGCCAGCAACAGGACTACCTACGAGCAGTACTTC. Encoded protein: CASNRTTYEQYF.

The CDR3 nucleotides are TGTGCCAGCGCATTCCGGGACGGGAATGAAAAACTGTTTTTT. Translated: CASAFRDGNEKLFF. V is TRBV12-3 or TRBV12-4 and J is TRBJ1-4, with D possibly matching TRBD1 (5 bases). Trimming stripped 8 bases from V and 5 bases from J, with 15 bases between. The CDR3 consists of 14 residues.

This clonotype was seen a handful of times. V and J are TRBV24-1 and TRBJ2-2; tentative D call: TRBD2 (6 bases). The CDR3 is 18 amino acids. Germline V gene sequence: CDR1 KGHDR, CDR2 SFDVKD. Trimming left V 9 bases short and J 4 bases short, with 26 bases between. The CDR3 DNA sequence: TGTGCCACCTCCACCACAGCGGACTCGGGAGCGCTCACCGGGGAGCTGTTTTTT. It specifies CATSTTADSGALTGELFF.

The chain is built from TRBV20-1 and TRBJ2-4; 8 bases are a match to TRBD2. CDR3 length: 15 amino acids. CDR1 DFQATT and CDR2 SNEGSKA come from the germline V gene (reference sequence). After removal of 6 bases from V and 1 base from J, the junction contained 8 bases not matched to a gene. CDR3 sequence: CSAIKAGEAKNIQYF. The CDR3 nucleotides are TGCAGTGCCATCAAAGCGGGAGAGGCCAAAAACATTCAGTACTTC.

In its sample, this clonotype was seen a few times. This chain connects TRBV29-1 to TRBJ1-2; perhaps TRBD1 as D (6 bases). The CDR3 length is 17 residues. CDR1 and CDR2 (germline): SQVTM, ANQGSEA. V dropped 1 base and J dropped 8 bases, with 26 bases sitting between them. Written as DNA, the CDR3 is TGCAGCGTTGAAGGCGTTAAGACAGGCCCCTCCCGGAGGGGCTACACCTTC. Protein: CSVEGVKTGPSRRGYTF. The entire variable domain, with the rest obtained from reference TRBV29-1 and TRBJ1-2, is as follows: SAVISQKPSRDICQRGTSLTIQCQVDSQVTMMFWYRQQPGQSLTLIATANQGSEATYESGFVIDKFPISRPNLTFSTLTVSNMSPEDSSIYLCSVEGVKTGPSRRGYTFGSGTRLTVV.

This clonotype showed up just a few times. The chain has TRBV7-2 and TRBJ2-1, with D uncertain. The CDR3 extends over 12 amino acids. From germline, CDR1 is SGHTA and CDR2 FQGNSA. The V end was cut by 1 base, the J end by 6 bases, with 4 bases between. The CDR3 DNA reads TGTGCCAGCAGCTTAGAACCCAATGAGCAGTTCTTC. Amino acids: CASSLEPNEQFF.

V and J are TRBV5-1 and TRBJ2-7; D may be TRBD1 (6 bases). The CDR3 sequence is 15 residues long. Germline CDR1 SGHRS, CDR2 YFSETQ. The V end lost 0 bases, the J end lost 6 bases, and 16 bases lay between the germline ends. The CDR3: CASSLAGQKGGEQYF. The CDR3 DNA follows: TGCGCCAGCAGCTTGGCCGGTCAGAAAGGGGGCGAGCAGTACTTC. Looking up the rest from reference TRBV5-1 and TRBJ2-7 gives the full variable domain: KAGVTQTPRYLIKTRGQQVTLSCSPISGHRSVSWYQQTPGQGLQFLFEYFSETQRNKGNFPGRFSGRQFSNSRSEMNVSTLELGDSALYLCASSLAGQKGGEQYFGPGTRLTVT.

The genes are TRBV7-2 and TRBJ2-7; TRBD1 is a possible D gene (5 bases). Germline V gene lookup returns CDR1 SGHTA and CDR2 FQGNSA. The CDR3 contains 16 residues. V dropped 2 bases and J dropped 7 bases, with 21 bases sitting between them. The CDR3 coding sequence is TGTGCCAGCAGCTTATACCCGTACCCAGGGTTCAGTGAGCAGTACTTC. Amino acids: CASSLYPYPGFSEQYF.

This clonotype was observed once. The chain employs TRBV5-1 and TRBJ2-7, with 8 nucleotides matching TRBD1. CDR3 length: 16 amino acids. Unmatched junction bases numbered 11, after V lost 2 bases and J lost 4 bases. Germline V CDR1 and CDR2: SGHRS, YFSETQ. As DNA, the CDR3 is TGCGCCAGCAGCTTCCCTGGACAGGGTTACGCTTACGAGCAGTACTTC. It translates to CASSFPGQGYAYEQYF.

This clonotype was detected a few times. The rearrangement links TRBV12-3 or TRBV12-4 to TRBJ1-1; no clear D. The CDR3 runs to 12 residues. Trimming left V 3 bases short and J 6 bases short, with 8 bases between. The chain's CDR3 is CASSFGHAEAFF. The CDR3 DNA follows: TGTGCCAGCAGTTTCGGTCATGCTGAAGCTTTCTTT.

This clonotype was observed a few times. CDR3 DNA sequence: TGTGCCACCAGTGATTACGGGACAGGTCGCACCGGGGAGCTGTTTTTT. It yields the protein CATSDYGTGRTGELFF. This chain links TRBV24-1 with TRBJ2-2; 8 bases are a match to TRBD1. The germline CDR1 and CDR2 sequences are KGHDR and SFDVKD. Trimming removed 2 bases from V and 4 bases from J; junction bases left unmatched: 5. The CDR3 totals 16 residues.

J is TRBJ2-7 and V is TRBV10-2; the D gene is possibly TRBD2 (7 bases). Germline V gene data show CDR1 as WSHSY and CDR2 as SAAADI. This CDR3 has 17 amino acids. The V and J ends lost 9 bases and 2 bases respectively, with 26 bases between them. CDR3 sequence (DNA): TGCGCCAGGATGGAGGGGTTAGGGGGGGCGTTGGCCTACGAGCAGTACGTC. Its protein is CARMEGLGGALAYEQYV.

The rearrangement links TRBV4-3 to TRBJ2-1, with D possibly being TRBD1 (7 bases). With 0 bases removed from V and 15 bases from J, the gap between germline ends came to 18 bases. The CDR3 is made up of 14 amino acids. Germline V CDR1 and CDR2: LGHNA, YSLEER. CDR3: CASSQDVGRGESFF. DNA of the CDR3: TGCGCCAGCAGCCAAGATGTCGGCAGGGGGGAGTCGTTCTTC.

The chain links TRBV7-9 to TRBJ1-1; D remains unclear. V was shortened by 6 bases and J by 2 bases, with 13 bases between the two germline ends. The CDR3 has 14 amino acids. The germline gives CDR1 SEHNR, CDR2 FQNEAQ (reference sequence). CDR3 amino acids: CASSFPSLNTEAFF. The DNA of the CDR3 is TGTGCCAGCAGTTTCCCCTCTCTAAACACTGAAGCTTTCTTT.

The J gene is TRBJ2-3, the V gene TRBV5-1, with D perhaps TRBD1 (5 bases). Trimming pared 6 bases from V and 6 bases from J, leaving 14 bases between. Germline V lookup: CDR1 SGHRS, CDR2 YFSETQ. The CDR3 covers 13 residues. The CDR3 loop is CASTPQGMDTQYF. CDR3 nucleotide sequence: TGCGCCAGCACTCCCCAGGGCATGGATACGCAGTATTTT.